Given below is one T cell receptor (beta chain) in context. V dropped 0 bases and J dropped 6 bases, with 8 bases sitting between them. The CDR3 contains 13 residues. The germline V gene encodes CDR1 SGHRS and CDR2 YFSETQ. Indicated time point: blood 2 weeks post-SBRT. The treatment: 15 Gy SBRT to primary tumor, nephrectomy 4 weeks later. Clear cell pathology was present in this patient's renal cell carcinoma. The sample is drawn from a study of radiation and T cells in renal cell carcinoma. Using immunoSEQ multiplex PCR, the repertoire was profiled, and TCRdb retains in-frame clones only, with some absent. Of roughly 130,000 clones listed, 88% are singletons.

The source material was blood, sampled from a patient whose treatment included radiotherapy and nephrectomy. The chain combines TRBV5-1 with TRBJ2-3; a possible D gene is TRBD1 (5 bases). The source is a woman between 70 and 85 years old with renal cell carcinoma. The CDR3 sequence: CASSLDRLDTQYF. CDR3 DNA sequence: TGCGCCAGCAGCTTGGACAGGTTGGATACGCAGTATTTT.